Below, 18 T cell receptor beta chains from the same sample are listed, as sequenced in a study of identical twins. Via MiXCR, TCRdb re-called the 5' RACE reads, giving one row per CDR3 protein. This sample has nearly 900,000 distinct CDR3 sequences; 12% occur once, and the top ten carry around 1.5%. These data were likewise used in another study, on yellow fever vaccine responses in identical twins.

Sequencing used PBMCs. The receptor set was obtained from a woman between 18 and 29 years old in good health.

The V call is TRBV12-3 or TRBV12-4, the J call TRBJ2-7; 9 positions match TRBD2. The V and J ends lost 8 bases and 3 bases, in that order; junction bases with no gene match: 5. The CDR3 is made up of 13 amino acids. This CDR3 reads CASVAGEGYEQYF. CDR3 bases: TGTGCCAGCGTAGCGGGAGAGGGCTACGAGCAGTACTTC.

This clonotype appeared a few times. The rearrangement links TRBV14 to TRBJ2-1; 14 bases match TRBD2. CDR1 SGHDN and CDR2 FVKESK come from the germline V gene. The CDR3 loop spans 14 amino acids. Trimming removed 1 base from V and 11 bases from J; junction bases left unmatched: 1. CDR3 region: CASSQGLAGGQQFF. CDR3 DNA: TGTGCCAGCAGCCAAGGACTAGCGGGAGGGCAGCAGTTCTTC.

This chain connects TRBV7-9 to TRBJ2-2; D unresolved. This CDR3 contains 15 residues. Germline values: CDR1 SEHNR, CDR2 FQNEAQ (reference sequence). V was pared by 2 bases and J by 0 bases, with 7 bases between. The CDR3 DNA sequence: TGTGCCAGCAGCTTAACACCTACGAACACCGGGGAGCTGTTTTTT. It specifies CASSLTPTNTGELFF. The whole variable domain, remainder taken from reference TRBV7-9 and TRBJ2-2, is DTGVSQNPRHKITKRGQNVTFRCDPISEHNRLYWYRQTLGQGPEFLTYFQNEAQLEKSRLLSDRFSAERPKGSFSTLEIQRTEQGDSAMYLCASSLTPTNTGELFFGEGSRLTVL.

The V gene is TRBV7-6, the J gene TRBJ1-1; 7 bases are shared with TRBD1. This CDR3 region has 12 residues. Germline lookup yields CDR1 SGHVS and CDR2 FNYEAQ. Trimming cost V 5 bases and J 8 bases; bases outside gene matches: 5. Written as DNA, the CDR3 is TGTGCCAGCAGCGTCCGGGACAGAGAAGCTTTCTTT. Protein product: CASSVRDREAFF.

This clonotype showed up just a few times. The chain employs TRBV13 and TRBJ2-1; D perhaps matches TRBD1 (6 bases). With 1 base removed from V and 8 bases from J, the gap between germline ends came to 21 bases. This CDR3 is built from 17 residues. CDR1 and CDR2 (germline): PRHDT, FYEKMQ (reference sequence). The chain's CDR3 is CASSLALQVGKGDEQFF. The DNA of the CDR3 is TGTGCCAGCAGCTTAGCCCTCCAGGTCGGGAAGGGGGATGAGCAGTTCTTC.

V usage is TRBV7-2 and J usage is TRBJ2-6; a weak D match, TRBD2 (5 bases). The CDR3 loop spans 14 amino acids. V was pared by 6 bases and J by 12 bases, with 18 bases between. The V gene's germline CDR1 is SGHTA and CDR2 FQGNSA. The CDR3 DNA sequence: TGTGCCAGCAGTTCCCTCGGTCACGGAGGCGTCCTGACTTTC. This codes for CASSSLGHGGVLTF.

This clonotype was detected a few times. The chain uses TRBV5-1 and TRBJ2-5, with TRBD2 matching over 11 bases. Germline V gives CDR1 SGHRS, CDR2 YFSETQ. V lost 4 bases to trimming and J lost 2 bases; unmatched junction nucleotides: 7. This CDR3 spans 16 amino acids. The CDR3 DNA follows: TGCGCCAGCAGCCCGGGACTAGCGGACCCTCAAGAGACCCAGTACTTC. Protein product: CASSPGLADPQETQYF. Full variable domain (rest looked up from reference TRBV5-1 and TRBJ2-5): KAGVTQTPRYLIKTRGQQVTLSCSPISGHRSVSWYQQTPGQGLQFLFEYFSETQRNKGNFPGRFSGRQFSNSRSEMNVSTLELGDSALYLCASSPGLADPQETQYFGPGTRLLVL.

This clonotype has only a few counts. The chain links TRBV12-3 or TRBV12-4 to TRBJ2-7; possibly TRBD1 for D (6 bases). Between the trimmed V and J ends, which lost 6 bases and 3 bases, there was a span of 15 bases. The CDR3 loop spans 14 amino acids. CDR3 DNA sequence: TGTGCCAGCAGCCTACAGGGTTTCGGCTACGAGCAGTACTTC. Its protein is CASSLQGFGYEQYF.

This clonotype has only a few counts. The V gene is TRBV4-1, the J gene TRBJ2-7; D not certain. This CDR3 has 11 residues. The V end was cut by 2 bases, the J end by 6 bases, with 5 bases between. Looked up from germline, CDR1 is MGHRA and CDR2 is YSYEKL. The CDR3, as DNA: TGCGCCAGCAGCCAAAATCTCGAGCAGTACTTC. Translating gives CASSQNLEQYF.

This clonotype turned up a few times. The chain recombines TRBV18 with TRBJ2-1, with D perhaps TRBD1 (5 bases). Germline V gene lookup returns CDR1 KGHSH and CDR2 LQKENI. This CDR3 contains 12 residues. Trimming left V 6 bases short and J 10 bases short, with 13 bases between. The CDR3 here is CASSSTDKEQFF. The CDR3, as DNA: TGTGCCAGCTCGTCGACAGATAAGGAGCAGTTCTTC. Drawing the rest from reference TRBV18 and TRBJ2-1, the complete variable domain is NAGVMQNPRHLVRRRGQEARLRCSPMKGHSHVYWYRQLPEEGLKFMVYLQKENIIDESGMPKERFSAEFPKEGPSILRIQQVVRGDSAAYFCASSSTDKEQFFGPGTRLTVL.

This clonotype was seen many times. The chain is built from TRBV12-3 or TRBV12-4 and TRBJ1-4, with 11 bases aligning to TRBD1. CDR3 size: 15 residues. With V trimmed by 6 bases and J by 7 bases, 7 bases remained unmatched. The DNA for the CDR3 is TGTGCCAGCAGCCCCGGGACAGGGGGAGGTGAAAAACTGTTTTTT. This gives the protein CASSPGTGGGEKLFF.

This clonotype occurred many times. CDR3 sequence (DNA): TGTGCCAGCAGTGACCCAGGGGAAGCTTTCTTT. Amino acids: CASSDPGEAFF. The chain carries TRBV25-1 and TRBJ1-1; possible D gene TRBD1, 5 bases. V gave up 3 bases and J gave up 8 bases, with 7 bases separating them. Germline V lookup: CDR1 MGHDK, CDR2 SYGVNS. The CDR3 extends over 11 amino acids.

The chain has TRBV27 and TRBJ2-3, with 14 bases that match TRBD2. The CDR3 runs 14 residues. Germline CDR1 is MNHEY and CDR2 is SMNVEV (reference sequence). Trimming removed 9 bases from V and 4 bases from J; junction bases left unmatched: 3. CDR3 DNA sequence: TGTGCCAGTAGGACTAGCGGGAGGCCAGATACGCAGTATTTT. It is translated as CASRTSGRPDTQYF.

The V and J genes are TRBV9 and TRBJ2-7, with 7 nucleotides matching TRBD2. Germline V gene lookup returns CDR1 SGDLS and CDR2 YYNGEE. There are 18 residues in the CDR3. V gave up 0 bases and J gave up 3 bases; unmatched junction bases: 15. CDR3 residues: CASSVGPAWTRDYYEQYF. As DNA, the CDR3 is TGTGCCAGCAGCGTAGGGCCCGCTTGGACTAGGGATTACTACGAGCAGTACTTC.

This clonotype has ten or more counts. The chain joins TRBV5-1 to TRBJ1-2; weak D call: TRBD1 (5 bases). V shed 0 bases and J shed 2 bases, with 8 bases lying between them. Looked up from germline, CDR1 is SGHRS and CDR2 is YFSETQ. The CDR3 is 14 amino acids. The CDR3 loop reads CASSLEGINYGYTF. The CDR3 bases are TGCGCCAGCAGCTTGGAGGGGATAAACTATGGCTACACCTTC.

The V and J genes are TRBV29-1 and TRBJ2-2; D remains ambiguous. CDR3 length: 15 amino acids. Trimming shortened V by 4 bases and J by 2 bases, and 14 bases separated the two germline ends. From germline, CDR1 is SQVTM and CDR2 ANQGSEA. In nucleotides, the CDR3 is TGCAGCGTTGCAAGTGGTAGACCAAACACCGGGGAGCTGTTTTTT. Amino acid sequence: CSVASGRPNTGELFF.

The chain links TRBV20-1 to TRBJ2-5, with 9 bases that match TRBD1. Per the germline V gene, CDR1 is DFQATT and CDR2 is SNEGSKA (reference sequence). The CDR3 loop spans 15 amino acids. V dropped 3 bases and J dropped 5; count of bases not matched to a gene: 10. The CDR3, as DNA: TGCAGTGCTAGGGTCCCGGGACAGGGAAGGGAGACCCAGTACTTC. Translated, it gives CSARVPGQGRETQYF.

This clonotype has ten or more counts. The J gene is TRBJ2-7, the V gene TRBV29-1; D remains unclear. V was shortened by 2 bases and J by 3 bases, with 5 bases between the two germline ends. The germline gives CDR1 SQVTM, CDR2 ANQGSEA. The CDR3 is 11 amino acids. The CDR3 protein is CSVERDYEQYF. Here the CDR3 DNA reads TGCAGCGTTGAAAGGGACTACGAGCAGTACTTC.